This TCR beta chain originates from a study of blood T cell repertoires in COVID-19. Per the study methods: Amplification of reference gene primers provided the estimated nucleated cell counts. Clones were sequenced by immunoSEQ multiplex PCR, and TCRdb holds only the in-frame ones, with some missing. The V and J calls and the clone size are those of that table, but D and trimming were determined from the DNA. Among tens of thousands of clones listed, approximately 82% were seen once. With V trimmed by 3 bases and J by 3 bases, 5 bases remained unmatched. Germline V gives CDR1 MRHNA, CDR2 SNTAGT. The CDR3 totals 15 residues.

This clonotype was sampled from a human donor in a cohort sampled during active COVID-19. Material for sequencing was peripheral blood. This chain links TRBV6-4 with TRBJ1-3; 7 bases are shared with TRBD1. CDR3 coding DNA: TGTGCCAGCAGTGAATTGACAGGGTATGGAAACACCATATATTTT. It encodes CASSELTGYGNTIYF.